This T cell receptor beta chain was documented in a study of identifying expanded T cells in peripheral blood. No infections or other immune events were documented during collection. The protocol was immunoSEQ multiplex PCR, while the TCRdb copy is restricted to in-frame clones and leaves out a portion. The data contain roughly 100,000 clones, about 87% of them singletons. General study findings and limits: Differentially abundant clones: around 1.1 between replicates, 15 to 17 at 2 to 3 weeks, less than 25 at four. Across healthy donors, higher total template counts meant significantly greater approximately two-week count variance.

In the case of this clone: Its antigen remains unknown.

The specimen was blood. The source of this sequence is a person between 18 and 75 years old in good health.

CDR3 coding DNA: TGTGCCAGCAGCTTAATGATAACAAGCGGATCGGAGGGGCTCAGGCTGTTTTTT. This codes for CASSLMITSGSEGLRLFF. V and J are TRBV7-9 and TRBJ1-4; possible D gene TRBD1, 5 bases. Germline CDR1 reads SEHNR; CDR2 reads FQNEAQ (reference sequence). CDR3 length: 18 amino acids. V lost 2 bases and J 14 bases, leaving 30 bases between the germline ends. The variable domain in full, with the rest retrieved from reference TRBV7-9 and TRBJ1-4, is DTGVSQNPRHKITKRGQNVTFRCDPISEHNRLYWYRQTLGQGPEFLTYFQNEAQLEKSRLLSDRFSAERPKGSFSTLEIQRTEQGDSAMYLCASSLMITSGSEGLRLFFGSGTQLSVL.